This is a list of T cell receptor beta chains from one sample in a study of response to subunit inactivated influenza vaccine. Each CDR3 protein gets one entry after TCRdb re-called the RT-PCR reads with MiXCR. The sample lists over 450,000 distinct CDR3 sequences; roughly 13% were seen once. The sample was PBMCs from blood, taken more than 35 days after vaccination. The receptors originated from a man aged 45-65 years who received an inactivated influenza vaccine. The CDR3 runs from the conserved cysteine through the conserved F or W. A D gene is named only where the DNA matches it firmly. Rows give clone size only sometimes, using once, few, many, or a class for an expanded clone.

j_call clone_size d_call v_call cdr3_nt cdr3_aa
TRBJ2-3 - - TRBV5-4 TGTGCCAGCAACCAGGACCATCAGGCAGATACGCAGTATTTT CASNQDHQADTQYF
TRBJ2-3 - - TRBV9 TGTGCCAGCGCTCCAGGGTCCGACCCTTATACGCAGTATTTT CASAPGSDPYTQYF
TRBJ2-1 few TRBD2 TRBV10-3 TGTGCCATCAGTGGTCGCCTGGAGACAAGCGGGGGCCACAATGAGCAGTTCTTC CAISGRLETSGGHNEQFF
TRBJ2-1 - TRBD1 TRBV29-1 TGCAGCGTCCAGACCGGGACAGGGCTCTACAATGAGCAGTTCTTC CSVQTGTGLYNEQFF
TRBJ2-1 - - TRBV7-9 TGTGCCAGCAGCGTGGGACCTCGCCCCTACAATGAGCAGTTCTTC CASSVGPRPYNEQFF
TRBJ1-5 many - TRBV15 TGTGCCACCAGCAGAGATCGGTGGGGGACGGTAAGAATACCCCAGCATTTT CATSRDRWGTVRIPQHF
TRBJ2-5 - - TRBV29-1 TGCAGCGTTGGCCGTCTCCTTTCCGGACCTGACACCCGAGAGACCCAGTACTTC CSVGRLLSGPDTRETQYF
TRBJ2-5 few TRBD1 TRBV5-1 TGCGCCAGCAGCGGGTGGACAGGGGGCATGGAGACCCAGTACTTC CASSGWTGGMETQYF
TRBJ2-3 few - TRBV5-1 TGCGCCAGCAGCTCCCCTACCCAAAATACGCAGTATTTT CASSSPTQNTQYF
TRBJ1-1 - TRBD1 TRBV12-3/TRBV12-4 TGTGCCAGCAGTTTGTCCCCCAGGGGGGAAAACACTGAAGCTTTCTTT CASSLSPRGENTEAFF
TRBJ1-1 - - TRBV25-1 TGTGCCAGCACCCCAGGGTTTAACACTGAAGCTTTCTTT CASTPGFNTEAFF
TRBJ2-1 many TRBD2 TRBV19 TGTGCCAGTAGTACCTTTGCTAGCGGAAATGAGCAGTTCTTC CASSTFASGNEQFF
TRBJ2-3 many TRBD1 TRBV11-2 TGTGCCAGCAGCCAGGGACAGGGAGCAGATACGCAGTATTTT CASSQGQGADTQYF
TRBJ2-5 few - TRBV5-8 TGTGCCAGCAGCTTGTTAGCCTACAGGACCCAGTACTTC CASSLLAYRTQYF
TRBJ2-1 few TRBD2 TRBV29-1 TGCAGCGTTCGGGAGGGATCCTACAATGAGCAGTTCTTC CSVREGSYNEQFF
TRBJ2-3 - - TRBV5-6 TGTGCCAGCAGCACCATTGACGGGACGCACACAGATACGCAGTATTTT CASSTIDGTHTDTQYF
TRBJ1-5 many - TRBV24-1 TGTGCCACCAGTGACAGGGTAAGCAATCAGCCCCAGCATTTT CATSDRVSNQPQHF
TRBJ2-7 few - TRBV12-3/TRBV12-4 TGTGCCAGCAGTCCAATCGGGGATCCCTACGAGCAGTACTTC CASSPIGDPYEQYF
TRBJ2-5 many - TRBV12-3/TRBV12-4 TGTGCCAGCAGTTTAGGCCCCCCAGGGGAGTCAGAGACCCAGTACTTC CASSLGPPGESETQYF
TRBJ2-7 - - TRBV20-1 TGCAGTGCTAGAGATGGGGGGGCAGCCTACGAGCAGTACTTC CSARDGGAAYEQYF
TRBJ2-3 few - TRBV29-1 TGCAGCGCCCGAGGAGGCTCCGCAGATACGCAGTATTTT CSARGGSADTQYF
TRBJ1-6 few - TRBV10-3 TGTGCCATCAGTGATGGAGACGCTTCACCCCTCCACTTT CAISDGDASPLHF
TRBJ2-5 - - TRBV2 TGTGCCAGCAGTGAAGAAGCCGGGACCCAGTACTTC CASSEEAGTQYF
TRBJ2-5 - - TRBV20-1 TGCAGTGCTAGCGGGGCGACACTAGTGGGGTACCAAGAGACCCAGTACTTC CSASGATLVGYQETQYF